This T cell receptor (beta chain) was identified in a study of identical twins. General observations from the study: Analyses based on zero insertions could be partly confounded by invariant MAIT and iNKT cells. The models systematically underestimated how much out-of-frame TCR alpha was shared in monozygotic twins.

A universal primer binding site was introduced by template switching. The final cDNA contained unique molecular identifiers. TCRdb re-derived calls from the 5' RACE reads in MiXCR, one entry per CDR3 protein. The profile shows approximately 220,000 distinct CDR3 sequences, more than 6.5% of them singletons. Germline lookup yields CDR1 MGHDK and CDR2 SYGVNS. The CDR3 length is 15 residues. The trim removed 4 bases at V and 3 bases at J, leaving 8 bases unmatched. The table lists this clonotype with a few counts. Antigen: not known. The sample was also linked to a second study, of yellow fever vaccine responses in identical twins.

The specimen sequenced was memory (CD45RO+) T cells sorted from blood. This chain links TRBV25-1 with TRBJ2-5; 7 nucleotides agree with TRBD2. The TCR sequence derives from a woman aged 18-30 years in good health. CDR3 protein: CASSGGGSRKETQYF. The CDR3 region has the DNA TGTGCCAGCAGTGGAGGCGGGAGTCGGAAAGAGACCCAGTACTTC.